A single sample gave rise to the 18 T cell receptor beta chains below, sequenced in a study of cytomegalovirus exposure and HLA in healthy donors. PCR employed 60 Vbeta and 13 Jbeta primers. Assay used: immunoSEQ multiplex PCR; TCRdb lists only in-frame clones, some missing. This table holds 150,000 to 200,000 clones, 80% to 85% found once. Sequencing was done on a sample of PBMCs. These receptors were collected from a woman between 18 and 29 years old in good health and CMV-seropositive.

This clone was found once. V is TRBV7-2 and J is TRBJ2-7, with D uncertain. The CDR3 contains 12 residues. Germline V gives CDR1 SGHTA, CDR2 FQGNSA. Trimming removed 5 bases at V and 2 bases at J, with 7 bases between. DNA of the CDR3: TGTGCCAGCAGCCTCACTACCTACGAGCAGTACTTC. Translating gives CASSLTTYEQYF.

The rearrangement joins TRBV11-2 to TRBJ1-1; D ambiguous. V lost 5 bases, J lost 6 bases, and 13 bases lay in between. Germline V gene lookup returns CDR1 SGHAT and CDR2 FQNNGV. The length of the CDR3 is 13 residues. The CDR3 loop is CASSLLRVAEAFF. CDR3 bases: TGTGCCAGCAGCCTCCTCCGGGTGGCTGAAGCTTTCTTT.

The chain carries TRBV14 and TRBJ1-1; no firm D call. The CDR3 runs to 13 residues. CDR1 and CDR2 (germline): SGHDN, FVKESK. V gave up 4 bases and J gave up 0 bases, with 6 bases separating them. The CDR3 sequence: CASSLQMNTEAFF. CDR3 DNA sequence: TGTGCCAGCAGCCTGCAGATGAACACTGAAGCTTTCTTT. Variable domain in full (rest from reference TRBV14 and TRBJ1-1): EAGVTQFPSHSVIEKGQTVTLRCDPISGHDNLYWYRRVMGKEIKFLLHFVKESKQDESGMPNNRFLAERTGGTYSTLKVQPAELEDSGVYFCASSLQMNTEAFFGQGTRLTVV.

V is TRBV5-1 and J is TRBJ2-4, with a weak D call TRBD1 (7 bases). V shed 4 bases and J shed 3 bases, with 14 bases lying between them. Germline CDR1 reads SGHRS; CDR2 reads YFSETQ. The length of the CDR3 is 15 residues. The CDR3 region has the DNA TGCGCCAGCAGCCGCGGCGGGACAGTCAAAAACATTCAGTACTTC. Its protein product is CASSRGGTVKNIQYF.

The chain couples TRBV5-1 to TRBJ2-5; 11 bases align to TRBD2. The CDR3 runs 16 residues. Germline CDR1 SGHRS, CDR2 YFSETQ. V dropped 6 bases and J dropped 2; count of bases not matched to a gene: 9. As DNA, the CDR3 is TGCGCCAGCACTCTAGCGGGGGGCCTACGGCAAGAGACCCAGTACTTC. It specifies CASTLAGGLRQETQYF.

The table lists this clone with a few counts. The chain links TRBV11-2 to TRBJ2-7; 12 bases match TRBD2. The CDR3 length is 17 residues. Germline CDR1 SGHAT, CDR2 FQNNGV. The ends lost 2 bases at V and 4 bases at J; junction bases unmatched: 9. The DNA for the CDR3 is TGTGCCAGCAGCTTAACGGTACTAGCGGGGGGTTTTTACGAGCAGTACTTC. This codes for CASSLTVLAGGFYEQYF. Supplemented by reference TRBV11-2 and TRBJ2-7, the full variable domain reads EAGVAQSPRYKIIEKRQSVAFWCNPISGHATLYWYQQILGQGPKLLIQFQNNGVVDDSQLPKDRFSAERLKGVDSTLKIQPAKLEDSAVYLCASSLTVLAGGFYEQYFGPGTRLTVT.

This clone appeared a few times. The genes are TRBV7-9 and TRBJ2-1; 10 bases map to TRBD2. Trimming removed 4 bases from V and 8 bases from J; junction bases left unmatched: 11. There are 16 residues in the CDR3. Germline V gene data show CDR1 as SEHNR and CDR2 as FQNEAQ (reference sequence). The DNA for the CDR3 is TGTGCCAGCAGCTACCAAACCGGTCTAGCGGGGGATGAGCAGTTCTTC. As protein: CASSYQTGLAGDEQFF.

The rearrangement joins TRBV27 to TRBJ1-2, with 9 positions matching TRBD1. The trim removed 7 bases at V and 6 bases at J, leaving 9 bases unmatched. This CDR3 has 14 amino acids. Germline V gene lookup returns CDR1 MNHEY and CDR2 SMNVEV (reference sequence). In DNA, the CDR3 is TGTGCCAGCAAAAAAGGGGACAGGGTGAATGGCTACACCTTC. As protein: CASKKGDRVNGYTF.

The chain carries TRBV18 and TRBJ1-6; 9 bases are a match to TRBD1. With V trimmed by 6 bases and J by 7 bases, 4 bases remained unmatched. CDR3 length equals 14 residues. The germline CDR1 and CDR2 sequences are KGHSH and LQKENI. CDR3: CASSRDRENSPLHF. CDR3 in DNA: TGTGCCAGCTCCCGGGACAGGGAAAATTCACCCCTCCACTTT.

The V call is TRBV7-9, the J call TRBJ1-5; weak D call: TRBD1 (6 bases). Trimming left V 5 bases short and J 7 bases short, with 15 bases between. Germline V lookup: CDR1 SEHNR, CDR2 FQNEAQ (reference sequence). The length of the CDR3 is 14 residues. This CDR3 is CASSRGGAAQPQHF. The CDR3 bases are TGTGCCAGCAGCCGCGGGGGGGCAGCCCAGCCCCAGCATTTT.

The chain recombines TRBV19 with TRBJ2-7; D might be TRBD1 (6 bases). There are 16 residues in the CDR3. V was trimmed by 1 base and J by 5 bases, leaving 18 bases between them. CDR1 and CDR2 from the germline V gene are LNHDA and SQIVND (reference sequence). CDR3 bases: TGTGCCAGTAGTATAGCTTCCCAATGGGGGCTCGACGAGCAGTACTTC. It yields the protein CASSIASQWGLDEQYF.

The rearrangement joins TRBV28 to TRBJ1-2; possibly TRBD1 for D (6 bases). V was clipped by 6 bases and J by 7 bases, with 15 bases between them. Germline V gene lookup returns CDR1 MDHEN and CDR2 SYDVKM. There are 13 residues in the CDR3. The CDR3 DNA reads as TGTGCCAGCAGCTCAGGGCAGGGGACTGGCTACACCTTC. Its translation is CASSSGQGTGYTF.

This clone was seen once. The J gene is TRBJ1-1, the V gene TRBV4-2, with 7 bases that match TRBD1. V was clipped by 0 bases and J by 1 base; unmatched bases: 17. Germline V gene lookup returns CDR1 LGHNA and CDR2 YNFKEQ. The CDR3 extends over 20 amino acids. The CDR3 nucleotides are TGTGCCAGCAGCCAAGAGACCCACCGGACAGGTTTTAGGGGGAACACTGAAGCTTTCTTT. Amino acids: CASSQETHRTGFRGNTEAFF.

J is TRBJ1-4 and V is TRBV18, with 8 bases aligning to TRBD1. Trimming took 6 bases from V and 5 from J; bases not matched to a gene: 5. CDR1 and CDR2 (germline): KGHSH, LQKENI. The CDR3 extends over 14 amino acids. The CDR3 coding sequence is TGTGCCAGCTCCTGGACAGGGTCAAATGAAAAACTGTTTTTT. The encoded protein is CASSWTGSNEKLFF.

V usage is TRBV5-6 and J usage is TRBJ2-7; 8 bases line up with TRBD2. The CDR3 totals 15 residues. Per germline, CDR1 SGHDT and CDR2 YYEEEE. Losses at the gene ends were 10 bases for V and 7 bases for J; bases not matched to a gene: 19. The CDR3 reads CAPRHQAGDLWEQYF. The DNA of the CDR3 is TGTGCCCCTCGCCATCAAGCGGGGGACCTTTGGGAGCAGTACTTC.

This chain uses TRBV29-1 with TRBJ2-5; 7 bases agree with TRBD1. Near its end, the DNA agrees better with TRBJ2-7, so the J call may be wrong. The CDR3 is 12 residues long. Germline assignment: CDR1 SQVTM and CDR2 ANQGSEA. CDR3 nucleotide sequence: TGCAGCGCAAGGGACAGCCCTTACGAGCAGTACTTC. This gives the protein CSARDSPYEQYF.

The table lists this clone with a count of one. The chain uses TRBV4-3 and TRBJ1-1, with 7 bases fitting TRBD1. Trimming at V came to 4 bases and at J to 3 bases, leaving 11 bases not matched to a gene. CDR3 size: 16 residues. In germline, CDR1 is LGHNA, CDR2 YSLEER. The CDR3 protein is CASSLGLKGAYTEAFF. The CDR3 nucleotides read TGCGCCAGCAGCCTTGGGCTTAAGGGGGCGTACACTGAAGCTTTCTTT.

The chain recombines TRBV11-3 with TRBJ2-2; the D gene is possibly TRBD2 (5 bases). Trimming cost V 7 bases and J 4 bases, with 13 bases left between them. Germline lookup yields CDR1 SGHNT and CDR2 YENEEA. This CDR3 region has 14 residues. The CDR3 is CASTLTRATGELFF. The CDR3 nucleotides are TGTGCCAGCACCCTCACGAGGGCCACCGGGGAGCTGTTTTTT.